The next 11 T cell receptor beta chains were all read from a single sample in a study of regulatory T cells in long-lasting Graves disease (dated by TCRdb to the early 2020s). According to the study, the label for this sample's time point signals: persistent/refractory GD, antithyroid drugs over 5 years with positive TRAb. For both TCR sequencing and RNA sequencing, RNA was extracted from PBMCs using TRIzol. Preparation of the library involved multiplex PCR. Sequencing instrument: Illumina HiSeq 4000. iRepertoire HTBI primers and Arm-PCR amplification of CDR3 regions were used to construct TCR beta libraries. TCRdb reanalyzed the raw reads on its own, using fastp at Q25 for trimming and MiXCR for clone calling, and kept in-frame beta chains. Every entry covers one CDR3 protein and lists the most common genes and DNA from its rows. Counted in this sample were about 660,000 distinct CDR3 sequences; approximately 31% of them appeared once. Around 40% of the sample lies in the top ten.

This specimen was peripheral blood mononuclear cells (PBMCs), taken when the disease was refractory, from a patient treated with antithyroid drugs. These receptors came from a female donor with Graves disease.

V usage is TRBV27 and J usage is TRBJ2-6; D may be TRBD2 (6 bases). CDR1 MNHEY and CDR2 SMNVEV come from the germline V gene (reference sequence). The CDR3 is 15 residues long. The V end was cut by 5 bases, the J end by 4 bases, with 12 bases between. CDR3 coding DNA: TGTGCCAGCAGTGCCTTGGAGGGCGGGGCCAACGTCCTGACTTTC. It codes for CASSALEGGANVLTF.

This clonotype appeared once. CDR3 nucleotides: TGTGCCAGCAGCCCAGGGAGGGAGGGCGAGGAGACCCAGTACTTC. Amino acids: CASSPGREGEETQYF. The rearrangement links TRBV4-2 to TRBJ2-5; 7 nucleotides match TRBD2. Unmatched junction bases numbered 10, after V lost 4 bases and J lost 5 bases. The germline CDR1 and CDR2 sequences are LGHNA and YNFKEQ. CDR3 length: 15 residues.

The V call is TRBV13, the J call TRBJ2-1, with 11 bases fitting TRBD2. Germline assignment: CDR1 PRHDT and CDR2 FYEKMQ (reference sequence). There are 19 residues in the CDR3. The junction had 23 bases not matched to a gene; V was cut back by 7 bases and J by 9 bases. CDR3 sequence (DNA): TGTGCCAGCACCGCAGGGGGACTAGCGGCCCAAACCCTTTACCTTGAGCAGTTCTTC. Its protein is CASTAGGLAAQTLYLEQFF.

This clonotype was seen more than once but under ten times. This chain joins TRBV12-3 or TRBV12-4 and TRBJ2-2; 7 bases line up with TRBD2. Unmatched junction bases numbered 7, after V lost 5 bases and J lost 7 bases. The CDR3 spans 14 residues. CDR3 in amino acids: CASSKLAIGGELFF. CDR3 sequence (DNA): TGTGCCAGCAGTAAACTAGCGATCGGCGGGGAGCTGTTTTTT.

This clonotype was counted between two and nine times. This CDR3 reads CASSLEGPDQYGYTF. The CDR3 DNA follows: TGTGCCAGCAGCTTAGAGGGACCAGACCAGTATGGCTACACCTTC. The gene calls are TRBV7-8 and TRBJ1-2, with D maybe TRBD1 (5 bases). CDR3 length: 15 amino acids. Germline V gives CDR1 SGHVS, CDR2 FQNEAQ. V lost 1 base, J lost 5 bases, and 14 bases lay in between.

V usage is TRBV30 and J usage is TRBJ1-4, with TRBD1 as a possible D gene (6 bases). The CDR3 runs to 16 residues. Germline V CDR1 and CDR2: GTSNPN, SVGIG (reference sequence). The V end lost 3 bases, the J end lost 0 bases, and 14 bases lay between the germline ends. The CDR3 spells CAWSQTGTTTNEKLFF. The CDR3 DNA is TGTGCCTGGAGCCAAACCGGGACAACAACTAATGAAAAACTGTTTTTT.

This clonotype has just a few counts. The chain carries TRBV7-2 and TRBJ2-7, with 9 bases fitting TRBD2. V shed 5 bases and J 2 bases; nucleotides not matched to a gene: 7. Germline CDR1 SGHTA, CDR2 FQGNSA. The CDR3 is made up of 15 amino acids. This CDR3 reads CASSRVAGVTYEQYF. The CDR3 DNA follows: TGTGCCAGCAGCAGGGTAGCGGGAGTCACCTACGAGCAGTACTTC.

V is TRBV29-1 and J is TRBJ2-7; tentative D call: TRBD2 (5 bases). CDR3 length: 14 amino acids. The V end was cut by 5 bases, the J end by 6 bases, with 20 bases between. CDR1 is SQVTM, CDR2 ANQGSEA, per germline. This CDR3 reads CSVPTGTGTGEQYF. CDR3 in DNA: TGCAGCGTTCCTACTGGAACGGGAACGGGCGAGCAGTACTTC.

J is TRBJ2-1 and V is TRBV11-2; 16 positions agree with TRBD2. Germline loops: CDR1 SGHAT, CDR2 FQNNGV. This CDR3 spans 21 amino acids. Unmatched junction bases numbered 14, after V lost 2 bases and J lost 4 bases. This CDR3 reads CASSLRRNTGLAGGPYNEQFF. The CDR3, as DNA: TGTGCCAGCAGCTTACGGCGTAACACGGGACTAGCGGGAGGGCCTTACAATGAGCAGTTCTTC. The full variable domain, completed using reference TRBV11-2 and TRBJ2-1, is EAGVAQSPRYKIIEKRQSVAFWCNPISGHATLYWYQQILGQGPKLLIQFQNNGVVDDSQLPKDRFSAERLKGVDSTLKIQPAKLEDSAVYLCASSLRRNTGLAGGPYNEQFFGPGTRLTVL.

CDR3 nucleotides: TGCGCCAGCAGGGACATATTCGGAGAAAAACTGTTTTTT. Translated, it gives CASRDIFGEKLFF. The chain couples TRBV5-1 to TRBJ1-4, with D perhaps matching TRBD1 (5 bases). CDR1 and CDR2 (germline): SGHRS, YFSETQ. Trimming took off 5 bases at V and 8 bases at J, with 13 bases between the two ends. This CDR3 spans 13 amino acids.

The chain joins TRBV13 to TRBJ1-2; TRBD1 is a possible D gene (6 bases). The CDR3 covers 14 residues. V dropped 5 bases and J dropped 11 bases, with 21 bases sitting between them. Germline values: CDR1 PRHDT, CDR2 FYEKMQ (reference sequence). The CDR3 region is CASSLDLRRGDYTF. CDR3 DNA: TGTGCCAGCAGCCTGGATCTGCGCAGGGGAGATTACACCTTC.